The rows below give T cell receptor beta chains drawn from one sample of a study of T cells after yellow fever vaccination. TCRdb independently ran MiXCR on the 5' RACE reads; one entry per CDR3 protein. Among fewer than 500,000 distinct CDR3 sequences listed, roughly 20% were seen once. Sequencing used PBMCs, obtained before the yellow fever booster vaccination. These receptors originate from a man in his late teens or twenties who received the YFV17D yellow fever vaccine. CDR3s include the opening cysteine and the closing phenylalanine or tryptophan. A D gene is named only where the DNA matches it firmly. Rows give clone size only sometimes, using once, few, many, or a class for an expanded clone.

clone size	CDR3 length	V gene	D gene	J gene	CDR3 protein	CDR3 DNA
few	13	TRBV20-1	-	TRBJ2-7	CSARGPAIYEQYF	TGCAGTGCTAGGGGACCAGCAATCTACGAGCAGTACTTC
few	16	TRBV4-3	-	TRBJ2-4	CASSHIGEASGNIQYF	TGCGCCAGCAGCCACATCGGGGAGGCCTCGGGAAACATTCAGTACTTC
few	13	TRBV6-6	-	TRBJ2-6	CASSWGVANVLTF	TGTGCCAGCAGTTGGGGGGTGGCCAACGTCCTGACTTTC
many	13	TRBV20-1	TRBD2	TRBJ2-3	CSAASGGTDTQYF	TGCAGTGCGGCTAGCGGGGGCACAGATACGCAGTATTTT
few	14	TRBV20-1	-	TRBJ2-3	CSANQGGSTDTQYF	TGCAGTGCCAATCAGGGGGGGAGCACAGATACGCAGTATTTT
once	14	TRBV12-3/TRBV12-4	-	TRBJ1-2	CASRYISRGYGYTF	TGTGCCAGCAGATACATTAGTAGGGGTTATGGCTACACCTTC
-	14	TRBV7-9	-	TRBJ1-1	CASSLGYGWEKAFF	TGTGCCAGCAGCTTAGGGTATGGGTGGGAGAAAGCTTTCTTT
-	15	TRBV9	-	TRBJ2-5	CASSVADGKRETQYF	TGTGCCAGCAGCGTAGCTGACGGCAAGCGAGAGACCCAGTACTTC
-	15	TRBV20-1	-	TRBJ1-6	CSARPAPDVNSPLHF	TGCAGTGCTAGACCCGCACCAGACGTGAATTCACCCCTCCACTTT
-	16	TRBV12-3/TRBV12-4	TRBD1	TRBJ1-2	CASSPKEGAWNYGYTF	TGTGCCAGCTCCCCTAAGGAGGGGGCTTGGAACTATGGCTACACCTTC
-	10	TRBV29-1	-	TRBJ2-1	CSGGADEQFF	TGCAGCGGCGGGGCGGATGAGCAGTTCTTC
many	12	TRBV6-5	-	TRBJ2-1	CASSKGGNEQFF	TGTGCCAGCAGTAAAGGAGGCAATGAGCAGTTCTTC
few	12	TRBV6-6	-	TRBJ2-7	CASSRIRDEQYF	TGTGCCAGCTCGAGGATTCGGGACGAGCAGTACTTC
-	15	TRBV6-5	-	TRBJ2-3	CASASPGTSTDTQYF	TGTGCCAGCGCATCGCCGGGAACCAGCACAGATACGCAGTATTTT
few	14	TRBV9	-	TRBJ2-3	CASSVALTTDTQYF	TGTGCCAGCAGCGTAGCCCTCACCACAGATACGCAGTATTTT
-	13	TRBV12-3/TRBV12-4	-	TRBJ2-3	CASRPTSTDTQYF	TGTGCCAGCAGGCCGACTAGCACAGATACGCAGTATTTT
few	16	TRBV5-5	TRBD1	TRBJ2-7	CASSLGRQGRTDEQYF	TGTGCCAGCAGCTTGGGCAGACAGGGCAGGACTGACGAGCAGTACTTC